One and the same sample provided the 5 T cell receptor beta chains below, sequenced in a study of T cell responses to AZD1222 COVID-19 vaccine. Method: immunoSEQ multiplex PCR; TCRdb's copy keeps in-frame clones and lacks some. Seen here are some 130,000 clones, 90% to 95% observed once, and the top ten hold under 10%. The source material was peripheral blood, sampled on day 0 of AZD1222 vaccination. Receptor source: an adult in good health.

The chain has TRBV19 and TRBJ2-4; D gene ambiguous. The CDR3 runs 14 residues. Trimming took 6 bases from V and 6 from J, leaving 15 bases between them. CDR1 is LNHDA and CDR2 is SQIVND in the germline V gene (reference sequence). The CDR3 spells CASSVSGSANIQYF. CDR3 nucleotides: TGTGCCAGTAGCGTTTCGGGCAGTGCAAACATTCAGTACTTC.

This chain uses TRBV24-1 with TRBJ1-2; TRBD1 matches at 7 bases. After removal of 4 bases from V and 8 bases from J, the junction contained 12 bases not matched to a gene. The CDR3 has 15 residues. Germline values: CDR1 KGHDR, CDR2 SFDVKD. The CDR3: CATSEPRDSQGGYTF. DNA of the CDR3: TGTGCCACCAGTGAACCCCGGGACAGCCAGGGGGGCTACACCTTC.

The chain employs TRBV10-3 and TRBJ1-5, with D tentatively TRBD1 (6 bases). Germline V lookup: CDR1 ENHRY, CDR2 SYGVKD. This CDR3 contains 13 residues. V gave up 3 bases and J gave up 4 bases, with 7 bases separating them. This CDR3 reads CAISEGGNQPQHF. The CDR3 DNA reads TGTGCCATCAGTGAAGGGGGGAATCAGCCCCAGCATTTT.

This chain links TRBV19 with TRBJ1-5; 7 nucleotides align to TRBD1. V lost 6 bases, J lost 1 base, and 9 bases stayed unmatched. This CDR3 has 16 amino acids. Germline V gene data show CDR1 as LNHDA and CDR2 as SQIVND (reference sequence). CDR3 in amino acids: CASRTRQGGSNQPQHF. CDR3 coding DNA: TGTGCCAGTAGAACTCGACAGGGTGGAAGCAATCAGCCCCAGCATTTT.

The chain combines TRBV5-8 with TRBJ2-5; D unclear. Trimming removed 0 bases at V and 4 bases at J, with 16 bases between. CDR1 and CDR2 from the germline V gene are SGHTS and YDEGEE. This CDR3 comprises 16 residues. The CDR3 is CASSLAGSNSLETQYF. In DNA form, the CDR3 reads TGTGCCAGCAGCTTGGCCGGCAGCAACTCGTTAGAGACCCAGTACTTC. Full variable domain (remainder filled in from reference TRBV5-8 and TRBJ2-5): EAGVTQSPTHLIKTRGQQATLRCSPISGHTSVYWYQQALGLGLQFLLWYDEGEERNRGNFPPRFSGRQFPNYSSELNVNALELEDSALYLCASSLAGSNSLETQYFGPGTRLLVL.